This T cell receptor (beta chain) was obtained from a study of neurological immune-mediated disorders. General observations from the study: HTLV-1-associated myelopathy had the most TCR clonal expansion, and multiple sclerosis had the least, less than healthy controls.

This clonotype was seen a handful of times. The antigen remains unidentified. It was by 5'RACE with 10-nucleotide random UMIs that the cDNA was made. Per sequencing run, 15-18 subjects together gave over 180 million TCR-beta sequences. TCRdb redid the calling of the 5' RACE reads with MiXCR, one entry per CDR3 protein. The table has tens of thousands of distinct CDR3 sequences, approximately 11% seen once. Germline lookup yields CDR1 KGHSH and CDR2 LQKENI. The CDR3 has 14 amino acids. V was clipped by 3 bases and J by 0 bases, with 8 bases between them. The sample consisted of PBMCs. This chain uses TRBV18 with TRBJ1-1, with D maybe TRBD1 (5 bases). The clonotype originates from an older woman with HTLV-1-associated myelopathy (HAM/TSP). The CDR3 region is CASSPGRMNTEAFF. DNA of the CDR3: TGTGCCAGCTCACCGGGGCGGATGAACACTGAAGCTTTCTTT.